This T cell receptor beta chain was sequenced for a study of T cells in Graves' hyperthyroidism and ophthalmopathy. When ophthalmopathy did not progress within 18 months, Graves' hyperthyroidism was considered stable. Patients with uncontrolled infections, other autoimmune diseases, pregnancy or lactation were excluded. In its sample, this clonotype was seen a few times. What it binds is not known. The junction shows a germline mismatch at one end, possibly a read error. The TCR beta CDR3 regions underwent amplification using RNA transcripts as the source. First-round RT-PCR of the TCR CDR3 relied on the HTBI primer set. TCRdb re-derived calls from the multiplex PCR reads in MiXCR, one entry per CDR3 protein. The table lists about 620,000 distinct CDR3 sequences, 15% to 20% of them singletons. Study results and limitations: Most clonotypes that expanded in the thyroid above 0.001 also showed up in blood.

The sequencing input was blood. This TCR was recovered from a woman in her twenties or thirties with Graves' hyperthyroidism.

As DNA, the CDR3 is TGTGCCGGCAGCTTAGGGTCTAGCGGGAGCAATGAGCAGTTCTTC. The encoded protein is CAGSLGSSGSNEQFF. The V call is TRBV11-2, the J call TRBJ2-1; 10 bases agree with TRBD2. The CDR3 runs 15 residues. Germline V gene sequence: CDR1 SGHAT, CDR2 FQNNGV.